These 2 T cell receptor beta chains were all obtained from the same sample, sequenced in a study of patients and donors after allogeneic stem cell transplantation. TCRdb fed the RT-PCR reads into MiXCR, producing one record per CDR3 protein. The repertoire holds tens of thousands of distinct CDR3 sequences, over 7% seen once, with 48% in the top ten. Source material: blood, either unsorted or a sorted T cell fraction (not recorded which). The receptors come from a human donor who was either an allogeneic HSCT recipient or a stem cell or donor lymphocyte infusion donor (not recorded which). It is not recorded whose cells these are; they may come from a transplant donor.

This clonotype was detected a few times. The CDR3: CASSVFSNPNTEAFF. The CDR3 DNA reads TGTGCCAGCAGCGTATTCAGCAATCCGAACACTGAAGCTTTCTTT. The V gene is TRBV9, the J gene TRBJ1-1; D is uncertain. Trimming took 1 base from V and 1 from J, leaving 11 bases between them. Per the germline V gene, CDR1 is SGDLS and CDR2 is YYNGEE. The CDR3 consists of 15 residues.

This clonotype was seen at least ten times. The rearrangement joins TRBV6-1 to TRBJ1-1, with TRBD1 matching over 9 bases. The J segment lost 2 bases and the V segment lost 7 bases, leaving 2 bases of the junction unmatched. The CDR3 is made up of 13 amino acids. The germline gives CDR1 MNHNS, CDR2 SASEGT. CDR3 nucleotides: TGTGCCAGCACGGACAGGGGAAACACTGAAGCTTTCTTT. Its translation is CASTDRGNTEAFF.